The 24 T cell receptor beta chains below all came from one sample that was sequenced in a study of cytomegalovirus exposure and HLA in healthy donors. Vbeta (60) and Jbeta (13) primers were used in the PCR. Produced via immunoSEQ multiplex PCR; TCRdb's table is partial and in-frame only. The sample lists around 120,000 clones, roughly 63% occurring once. Specimen: PBMCs. The receptor source for this set is a man aged 40-49 years in good health and CMV-seropositive.

The chain joins TRBV5-4 to TRBJ2-3; 11 nucleotides align to TRBD2. Germline V gene sequence: CDR1 SGHNT, CDR2 YYREEE (reference sequence). V was pared by 7 bases and J by 4 bases, with 11 bases of the junction left unmatched. The CDR3 has 16 residues. The chain's CDR3 is CASEIAGGSRPDTQYF. In DNA, the CDR3 is TGTGCCAGCGAGATAGCGGGAGGGTCTCGGCCAGATACGCAGTATTTT.

This clone was observed a handful of times. This chain links TRBV7-8 with TRBJ1-2, with 7 bases that match TRBD1. Trimming cost V 5 bases and J 1 base; bases outside gene matches: 7. This CDR3 region has 15 residues. The germline CDR1 and CDR2 sequences are SGHVS and FQNEAQ. In DNA form, the CDR3 reads TGTGCCAGCAGCCGTGGGACAGCGAATAACTATGGCTACACCTTC. It yields the protein CASSRGTANNYGYTF.

The sample holds a few counts of this clone. The chain recombines TRBV6-6 with TRBJ2-1; TRBD2 is a possible D gene (6 bases). Germline-derived CDR1 and CDR2 are MNHNY and SVGAGI (reference sequence). The ends were cut back, 3 bases at V and 3 bases at J, with 9 bases in the middle. The CDR3 contains 14 residues. CDR3 sequence: CASSYWGDYNEQFF. CDR3 nucleotides: TGTGCCAGCAGTTATTGGGGGGACTACAATGAGCAGTTCTTC.

This clone showed up just a few times. The chain has TRBV5-1 and TRBJ2-3, with TRBD1 matching 7 bases. The germline gives CDR1 SGHRS, CDR2 YFSETQ. This CDR3 contains 14 residues. V lost 4 bases and J lost 2; bases outside the gene matches: 4. The CDR3 nucleotides read TGCGCCAGCAGCGCCGGACAGGACACAGATACGCAGTATTTT. Its translation is CASSAGQDTDTQYF.

This chain links TRBV5-1 with TRBJ2-3; D perhaps matches TRBD2 (6 bases). Trimming left V 4 bases short and J 6 bases short, with 15 bases between. The CDR3 has 14 residues. The germline gives CDR1 SGHRS, CDR2 YFSETQ. CDR3 sequence (DNA): TGCGCCAGCAGCCCCTTTGCGGGAACGGATACGCAGTATTTT. Amino acids: CASSPFAGTDTQYF.

This chain uses TRBV15 with TRBJ2-7; 9 bases fit TRBD1. The germline gives CDR1 LNHNV, CDR2 YYDKDF (reference sequence). The V and J ends lost 0 bases and 6 bases, in that order; junction bases with no gene match: 6. The CDR3 covers 15 residues. CDR3 in DNA: TGTGCCACCAGCAGAGATTGGACAGGGGTAACCGAGCAGTACTTC. Its protein product is CATSRDWTGVTEQYF.

The chain carries TRBV11-1 and TRBJ1-1; no clear D gene. Germline V gene data show CDR1 as SGHAT and CDR2 as FQDESV (reference sequence). Deletions cut 5 bases from V and 6 bases from J, with 10 bases between. This CDR3 is 12 amino acids long. As DNA, the CDR3 is TGTGCCAGCAGCCTCAGGTATCCTGAAGCTTTCTTT. Translation gives CASSLRYPEAFF. Full variable domain (outside the CDR3, taken from reference TRBV11-1 and TRBJ1-1): EAEVAQSPRYKITEKSQAVAFWCDPISGHATLYWYRQILGQGPELLVQFQDESVVDDSQLPKDRFSAERLKGVDSTLKIQPAELGDSAMYLCASSLRYPEAFFGQGTRLTVV.

This chain links TRBV9 with TRBJ2-1, with 10 bases fitting TRBD2. The CDR3 spans 15 residues. J was trimmed by 5 bases and V by 2 bases; bases with no gene match: 4. CDR1 and CDR2 (germline): SGDLS, YYNGEE. The CDR3 spells CASSVSGRGDNEQFF. In DNA form, the CDR3 reads TGTGCCAGCAGCGTGAGCGGGAGGGGAGACAATGAGCAGTTCTTC.

This clone was detected a few times. This chain's CDR3 is CASSQEGAGGSYNEQFF. The CDR3 DNA sequence: TGTGCCAGCAGCCAAGAAGGTGCGGGGGGGTCCTACAATGAGCAGTTCTTC. This chain connects TRBV4-2 to TRBJ2-1; 9 nucleotides match TRBD2. The ends lost 0 bases at V and 1 base at J; junction bases unmatched: 4. This CDR3 is 17 amino acids long. Germline V gene lookup returns CDR1 LGHNA and CDR2 YNFKEQ.

The chain is built from TRBV10-3 and TRBJ2-1; TRBD2 matches 13 bases. V lost 1 base, J lost 5 bases, and 11 bases stayed unmatched. The CDR3 extends over 19 amino acids. The germline gives CDR1 ENHRY, CDR2 SYGVKD. The CDR3 region has the DNA TGTGCCATCAGTGAGTTATGGACTAGCGGGAGCCCTCGGGACAATGAGCAGTTCTTC. It codes for CAISELWTSGSPRDNEQFF.

The rearrangement uses TRBV6-6 and TRBJ2-3; TRBD1 aligns across 7 bases. CDR3 length equals 14 residues. The V gene's germline CDR1 is MNHNY and CDR2 SVGAGI (reference sequence). With V trimmed by 7 bases and J by 2 bases, 6 bases remained unmatched. CDR3 region: CASNPGQFTDTQYF. CDR3 DNA: TGTGCCAGCAACCCGGGACAGTTCACAGATACGCAGTATTTT.

V usage is TRBV6-6 and J usage is TRBJ1-1; D ambiguous. This CDR3 is built from 15 residues. Germline CDR1 and CDR2: MNHNY and SVGAGI (reference sequence). The V and J ends lost 2 bases and 4 bases respectively, with 14 bases between them. CDR3 bases: TGTGCCAGCAGTTACATGCGGGGATTGAGCACTGAAGCTTTCTTT. Its protein is CASSYMRGLSTEAFF.

This clone showed up just a few times. An end of the junction differs from the germline gene, which may be a read error. The rearrangement uses TRBV7-9 and TRBJ2-5; TRBD1 is a possible D gene (6 bases). CDR3 length equals 12 residues. Germline V CDR1 and CDR2: SEHNR, FQNEAQ (reference sequence). CDR3 coding DNA: TGTTCCAGTAACAGGGAATTTGAGACCCAGTACTTC. Amino acid sequence: CSSNREFETQYF.

This clone has more than one count but fewer than ten. The gene calls are TRBV19 and TRBJ2-5; tentatively, D is TRBD2 (5 bases). Trimming took off 5 bases at V and 5 bases at J, with 12 bases between the two ends. Germline values: CDR1 LNHDA, CDR2 SQIVND (reference sequence). This CDR3 comprises 13 residues. The CDR3 DNA reads TGTGCCAGTAGTGCAGATCCGGGGGAGACCCAGTACTTC. Its translation is CASSADPGETQYF.

The J gene is TRBJ2-1, the V gene TRBV5-1, with 8 bases fitting TRBD1. After removal of 7 bases from V and 2 bases from J, the junction contained 5 bases not matched to a gene. Germline V CDR1 and CDR2: SGHRS, YFSETQ. The CDR3 extends over 14 amino acids. This CDR3 is CASCPGQAYNEQFF. CDR3 nucleotides: TGCGCCAGCTGTCCGGGACAGGCCTACAATGAGCAGTTCTTC.

This clone was seen more than once but under ten times. The chain joins TRBV7-8 to TRBJ2-3; 10 positions agree with TRBD2. The V and J ends lost 6 bases and 4 bases, in that order; junction bases with no gene match: 7. The CDR3 runs to 15 residues. CDR1 and CDR2 from the germline V gene are SGHVS and FQNEAQ. The CDR3 region is CASRGASGSSDTQYF. In DNA form, the CDR3 reads TGTGCCAGCAGGGGGGCTAGCGGGAGTTCAGATACGCAGTATTTT.

CDR3 in DNA: TGCGCCAGCAGCCGCGACTCCTATAATTCACCCCTCCACTTT. Translation: CASSRDSYNSPLHF. The genes are TRBV5-1 and TRBJ1-6; D gene uncertain. Deletions cut 4 bases from V and 0 bases from J, with 5 bases between. The CDR3 totals 14 residues. Germline assignment: CDR1 SGHRS and CDR2 YFSETQ.

This clone has only a few counts. The rearrangement joins TRBV2 to TRBJ2-5; 11 bases line up with TRBD2. The junction had 7 bases not matched to a gene; V was cut back by 7 bases and J by 3 bases. This CDR3 region has 15 residues. The germline CDR1 and CDR2 sequences are SNHLY and FYNNEI. The DNA for the CDR3 is TGTGCCAGCAACGGACTAGCGGGCGCCGAAGAGACCCAGTACTTC. It yields the protein CASNGLAGAEETQYF.

V gene TRBV7-9 combines with J gene TRBJ1-3; TRBD1 might be the D (6 bases). The CDR3 sequence is 16 residues long. V was clipped by 6 bases and J by 3 bases, with 18 bases between them. Per the germline V gene, CDR1 is SEHNR and CDR2 is FQNEAQ (reference sequence). CDR3 sequence: CASSFDPGHLGNTIYF. The CDR3, as DNA: TGTGCCAGCAGTTTTGATCCGGGACACCTTGGAAACACCATATATTTT.

The chain employs TRBV29-1 and TRBJ1-1; D gene uncertain. With 3 bases removed from V and 0 bases from J, the gap between germline ends came to 8 bases. CDR1 is SQVTM, CDR2 ANQGSEA, per germline. The CDR3 totals 13 residues. Here the CDR3 DNA reads TGCAGCGTTGAGGAGTACATGAACACTGAAGCTTTCTTT. This translates into CSVEEYMNTEAFF.

This clone was found a few times. V usage is TRBV5-6 and J usage is TRBJ2-1; D is possibly TRBD2 (5 bases). Germline loops: CDR1 SGHDT, CDR2 YYEEEE. The CDR3 totals 15 residues. V dropped 6 bases and J dropped 8 bases, with 21 bases sitting between them. CDR3 coding DNA: TGTGCCAGCATTCAGACGGCCCCGGAGGAGGATGAGCAGTTCTTC. This translates into CASIQTAPEEDEQFF. The full variable domain, completed using reference TRBV5-6 and TRBJ2-1, is DAGVTQSPTHLIKTRGQQVTLRCSPKSGHDTVSWYQQALGQGPQFIFQYYEEEERQRGNFPDRFSGHQFPNYSSELNVNALLLGDSALYLCASIQTAPEEDEQFFGPGTRLTVL.

CDR3 loop: CASTYSGGSGELFF. Here the CDR3 DNA reads TGTGCCAGCACCTATAGCGGAGGGTCCGGGGAGCTGTTTTTT. The chain is built from TRBV7-3 and TRBJ2-2; the D gene is possibly TRBD2 (6 bases). The V gene's germline CDR1 is SGHTA and CDR2 FQGTGA. This CDR3 region has 14 residues. Trimming pared 7 bases from V and 6 bases from J, leaving 15 bases between.

This clone was observed a handful of times. This chain uses TRBV11-2 with TRBJ1-5; weak D call: TRBD1 (5 bases). Germline-derived CDR1 and CDR2 are SGHAT and FQNNGV. This CDR3 comprises 14 residues. Between the trimmed V and J ends, which lost 1 base and 5 bases, there was a span of 9 bases. CDR3 sequence (DNA): TGTGCCAGCAGCTTAGGACAGTGGGATCAGCCCCAGCATTTT. Translated: CASSLGQWDQPQHF.

This clone came up a few times. The V gene is TRBV27, the J gene TRBJ2-1; 7 bases map to TRBD1. The CDR3 is made up of 13 amino acids. Germline trimming cut 6 bases from V and 5 bases from J; bases unmatched to any gene: 4. Germline V lookup: CDR1 MNHEY, CDR2 SMNVEV (reference sequence). CDR3 amino acids: CASRGTEHNEQFF. CDR3 in DNA: TGTGCCAGCAGAGGGACAGAGCACAATGAGCAGTTCTTC.